This T cell receptor (beta chain) was sequenced during a study of cytomegalovirus exposure and HLA in healthy donors. Study-wide results and caveats: Later, an analysis showed that TCR beta chains associated with HLA were more clonally expanded than others that were equally common. Earlier analysis yielded a pattern in which most TCR beta V segments were productive about 90% or about 30% of the time.

Worth noting for this clone: The antigen is not known.

The PCR contained 60 Vbeta and 13 Jbeta primers. This table comes from immunoSEQ multiplex PCR, and its TCRdb copy is limited to in-frame clones, with some not included. This table has around 150,000 clones, about 80% appearing once. Germline loops: CDR1 SNHLY, CDR2 FYNNEI. The germline V and J ends were trimmed by 6 bases and 7 bases, with 19 bases remaining between them. This CDR3 comprises 16 residues. What was sequenced was PBMCs. The chain is built from TRBV2 and TRBJ1-6, with D possibly TRBD1 on 6 matching bases. This receptor was identified in a man aged 30-40 years in good health. The CDR3 reads CASSQIQGIRNSPLHF. The CDR3 DNA reads TGTGCCAGCAGCCAGATACAGGGAATACGGAATTCACCCCTCCACTTT.